The T cell receptor (beta chain) described here comes from a study of OX40 agonist ivuxolimab in advanced cancers. Germline CDR1 reads SGHRS; CDR2 reads YFSETQ. This CDR3 comprises 16 residues. V was pared by 4 bases and J by 0 bases, with 10 bases of the junction left unmatched. Sequencing used immunoSEQ multiplex PCR; TCRdb keeps in-frame clones, though not all of them. Of tens of thousands of clones in the sample, 84% are singletons; the top ten hold about 1%. The rearrangement links TRBV5-1 to TRBJ2-7; TRBD1 aligns across 7 bases. The TCR was taken from an adult with an advanced solid tumor such as melanoma, head and neck, liver or kidney cancer. This sample comprised CD4+ or CD8+ T cells sorted from blood, obtained in a trial of the OX40 agonist ivuxolimab. As DNA, the CDR3 is TGCGCCAGCAGCCTACCACAGGGGACCTACTCCTACGAGCAGTACTTC. It specifies CASSLPQGTYSYEQYF.